The rows below give T cell receptor beta chains drawn from one sample of a study of T-cell reconstitution after alpha-beta-depleted transplantation in children. Each CDR3 protein is one row after TCRdb ran MiXCR on the PCR reads. The repertoire includes approximately 170,000 distinct CDR3 sequences, around 10% of them detected once, and 13% sits in the top ten. The sample consisted of PBMCs, taken before TCRalphabeta/CD19-depleted stem cell transplant. These TCRs come from a boy younger than 10 with acute myeloid leukemia, due to receive a stem cell transplant. CDR3s include the opening cysteine and the closing phenylalanine or tryptophan. Each record gives: CDR3 length, D gene, clone size, J gene, V gene, CDR3 protein, CDR3 DNA. D genes are given only for firm matches. Not every row has a clone size; where given, it reads once, few, many or a size class.

length: 15
D: NA
size: NA
J: TRBJ2-2
V: TRBV11-2
CDR3: CASSLQSPNTGELFF
DNA: TGTGCCAGCAGCTTGCAAAGCCCGAACACCGGGGAGCTGTTTTTT

length: 17
D: NA
size: once
J: TRBJ2-3
V: TRBV2
CDR3: CARQGETSGDFTDTQYF
DNA: TGTGCCCGACAGGGGGAGACTAGCGGAGATTTCACAGATACGCAGTATTTT

length: 13
D: NA
size: many
J: TRBJ2-3
V: TRBV20-1
CDR3: CSARTASTDTQYF
DNA: TGCAGTGCTAGAACAGCTAGCACAGATACGCAGTATTTT

length: 15
D: TRBD1
size: many
J: TRBJ2-5
V: TRBV18
CDR3: CASSLRTGEQETQYF
DNA: TGTGCCAGCTCACTAAGGACAGGAGAGCAAGAGACCCAGTACTTC

length: 15
D: NA
size: many
J: TRBJ1-6
V: TRBV6-1
CDR3: CASSEAGLNNSPLHF
DNA: TGTGCCAGCAGTGAAGCGGGACTCAATAATTCACCCCTCCACTTT

length: 12
D: NA
size: many
J: TRBJ1-2
V: TRBV20-1
CDR3: CSAVGKPTGYTF
DNA: TGCAGTGCCGTGGGAAAACCAACTGGCTACACCTTC

length: 15
D: TRBD1
size: many
J: TRBJ1-2
V: TRBV19
CDR3: CASSLQGGVNYGYTF
DNA: TGTGCCAGTAGTCTACAGGGGGGAGTTAACTATGGCTACACCTTC

length: 16
D: TRBD1
size: many
J: TRBJ2-5
V: TRBV5-1
CDR3: CASSGPTGVGQETQYF
DNA: TGCGCCAGCAGCGGACCGACAGGGGTGGGGCAAGAGACCCAGTACTTC

length: 14
D: NA
size: many
J: TRBJ1-2
V: TRBV10-3
CDR3: CAISEGVTNYGYTF
DNA: TGTGCCATCAGTGAGGGGGTCACTAACTATGGCTACACCTTC

length: 13
D: NA
size: NA
J: TRBJ2-3
V: TRBV7-9
CDR3: CASSTLGQDTQYF
DNA: TGTGCCAGCAGTACCTTGGGGCAGGATACGCAGTATTTT

length: 17
D: NA
size: many
J: TRBJ1-5
V: TRBV21-1
CDR3: CASSEGGPTGVDQPQHF
DNA: TGTGCCAGCAGCGAGGGTGGCCCTACCGGGGTGGATCAGCCCCAGCATTTT

length: 14
D: TRBD2
size: many
J: TRBJ2-7
V: TRBV20-1
CDR3: CSARVLAGVREQYF
DNA: TGCAGTGCTAGGGTACTAGCGGGAGTAAGGGAGCAGTACTTC

length: 14
D: TRBD1
size: many
J: TRBJ1-4
V: TRBV20-1
CDR3: CSASPGTGNEKLFF
DNA: TGCAGTGCTTCCCCCGGGACAGGGAACGAAAAACTGTTTTTT

length: 14
D: TRBD1
size: many
J: TRBJ1-1
V: TRBV7-8
CDR3: CASSLRDRDTEAFF
DNA: TGTGCCAGCAGCTTACGTGACAGGGACACTGAAGCTTTCTTT

length: 14
D: NA
size: NA
J: TRBJ2-5
V: TRBV7-8
CDR3: CASSQRGYGETQYF
DNA: TGTGCCAGCTCCCAAAGGGGATATGGGGAGACCCAGTACTTC

length: 14
D: TRBD1
size: many
J: TRBJ1-6
V: TRBV6-1
CDR3: CASHRTGGNSPLHF
DNA: TGTGCCAGCCACCGGACAGGCGGAAATTCACCCCTCCACTTT

length: 11
D: NA
size: many
J: TRBJ1-2
V: TRBV20-1
CDR3: CSVRRYYGYTF
DNA: TGCAGTGTCCGCCGATACTATGGCTACACCTTC

length: 15
D: NA
size: few
J: TRBJ2-5
V: TRBV28
CDR3: CASREEGAGQETQYF
DNA: TGTGCCAGCAGGGAAGAGGGCGCCGGACAAGAGACCCAGTACTTC

length: 12
D: NA
size: NA
J: TRBJ2-1
V: TRBV7-6
CDR3: CASSSPRDEQFF
DNA: TGTGCCAGCAGCTCCCCCCGAGATGAGCAGTTCTTC

length: 14
D: TRBD1
size: many
J: TRBJ2-7
V: TRBV28
CDR3: CASGRYRGRWEQYF
DNA: TGTGCCAGCGGAAGGTACAGGGGGCGCTGGGAGCAGTACTTC

length: 16
D: TRBD2
size: many
J: TRBJ2-7
V: TRBV11-2
CDR3: CASRSINQREDHEQYF
DNA: TGTGCCAGCAGATCCATTAACCAGCGGGAGGACCACGAGCAGTACTTC

length: 12
D: NA
size: many
J: TRBJ2-1
V: TRBV3-1
CDR3: CASSHGHNEQFF
DNA: TGTGCCAGCAGCCACGGTCACAATGAGCAGTTCTTC

length: 22
D: TRBD2
size: many
J: TRBJ2-1
V: TRBV7-3
CDR3: CASREPDRASGGAQFIYNEQFF
DNA: TGTGCCAGCAGAGAACCCGACAGAGCTAGCGGGGGGGCTCAGTTTATTTACAATGAGCAGTTCTTC

length: 14
D: NA
size: many
J: TRBJ1-4
V: TRBV6-5
CDR3: CASSWRSTNEKLFF
DNA: TGTGCCAGCAGTTGGCGTTCAACTAATGAAAAACTGTTTTTT

length: 15
D: NA
size: NA
J: TRBJ1-6
V: TRBV19
CDR3: CASSLGEVAISPLHF
DNA: TGTGCCAGTAGTCTCGGGGAAGTCGCGATTTCACCCCTCCACTTT

length: 18
D: TRBD2
size: few
J: TRBJ2-7
V: TRBV20-1
CDR3: CCARPWRLAERSMHEQYF
DNA: TGCTGTGCTAGGCCTTGGCGGCTAGCGGAAAGAAGTATGCACGAGCAGTACTTC

length: 16
D: TRBD1
size: many
J: TRBJ2-1
V: TRBV5-1
CDR3: CASSPGAGGDYNEQFF
DNA: TGCGCCAGCAGCCCTGGGGCAGGGGGCGATTACAATGAGCAGTTCTTC